This T cell receptor (beta chain) is from a study of blood T cell repertoires in COVID-19. Turning to the study itself: Acute-phase and convalescent COVID-19 samples originated in the United States, Italy and Spain. The cDNA or gDNA used as material had been derived from T cells, B-cell-depleted T cells, or PBMCs.

The CDR3 has 15 amino acids. V was pared by 0 bases and J by 1 base, with 10 bases between. Per germline, CDR1 GTSNPN and CDR2 SVGIG (reference sequence). In the authors' workflow: Researchers report that nucleated cell counts were estimated from reference gene primer amplification. The table came from immunoSEQ multiplex PCR; TCRdb's copy has only in-frame clones and leaves some out. V and J calls and clone size follow that table, whereas D and trimming were derived from the DNA. Of 200,000 to 300,000 clones in the sample, about 90% were seen once. The chain is built from TRBV30 and TRBJ1-5; D gene ambiguous. The receptor was derived from a woman between 40 and 55 years old with acute or convalescent COVID-19. The sample taken for sequencing was peripheral blood. CDR3 DNA: TGTGCCTGGAGTGTGGATCGGAGGAGCAATCAGCCCCAGCATTTT. Translation gives CAWSVDRRSNQPQHF.